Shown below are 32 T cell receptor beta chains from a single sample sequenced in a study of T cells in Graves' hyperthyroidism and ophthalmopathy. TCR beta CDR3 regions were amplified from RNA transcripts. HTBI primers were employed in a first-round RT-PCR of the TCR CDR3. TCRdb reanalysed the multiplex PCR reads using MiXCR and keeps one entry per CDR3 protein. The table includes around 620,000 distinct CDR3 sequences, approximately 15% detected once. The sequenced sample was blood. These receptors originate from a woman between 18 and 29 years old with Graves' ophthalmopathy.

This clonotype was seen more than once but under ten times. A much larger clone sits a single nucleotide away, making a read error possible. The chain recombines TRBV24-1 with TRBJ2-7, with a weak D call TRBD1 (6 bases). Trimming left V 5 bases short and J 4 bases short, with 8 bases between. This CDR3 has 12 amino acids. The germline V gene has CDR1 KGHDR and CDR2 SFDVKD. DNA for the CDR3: TGTGCCACCAGTGGACAGGCTTACGAGCAGTACTTC. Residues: CATSGQAYEQYF.

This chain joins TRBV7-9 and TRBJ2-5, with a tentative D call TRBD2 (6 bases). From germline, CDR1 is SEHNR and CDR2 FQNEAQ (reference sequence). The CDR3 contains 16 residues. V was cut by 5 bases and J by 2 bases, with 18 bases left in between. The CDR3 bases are TGTGCCAGCAGCCCCCGCGCGGGATCTCAACAAGAGACCCAGTACTTC. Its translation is CASSPRAGSQQETQYF.

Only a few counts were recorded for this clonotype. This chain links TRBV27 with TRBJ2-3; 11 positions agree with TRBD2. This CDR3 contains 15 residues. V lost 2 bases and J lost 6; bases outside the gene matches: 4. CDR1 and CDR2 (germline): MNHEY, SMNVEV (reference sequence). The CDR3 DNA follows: TGTGCCAGCAGTTTAGCTAGCGGGGGGTTTGATACGCAGTATTTT. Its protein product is CASSLASGGFDTQYF.

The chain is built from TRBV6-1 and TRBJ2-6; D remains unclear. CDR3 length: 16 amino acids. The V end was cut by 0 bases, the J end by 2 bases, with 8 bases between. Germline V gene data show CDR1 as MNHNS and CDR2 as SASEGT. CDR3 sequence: CASSEAFPPGANVLTF. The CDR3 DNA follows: TGTGCCAGCAGTGAAGCGTTCCCCCCTGGGGCCAACGTCCTGACTTTC.

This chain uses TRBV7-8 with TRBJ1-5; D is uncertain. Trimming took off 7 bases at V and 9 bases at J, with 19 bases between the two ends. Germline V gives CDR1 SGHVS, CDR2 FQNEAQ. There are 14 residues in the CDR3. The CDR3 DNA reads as TGTGCCAGCACAACTGGGCTGGAGTTAAGGCCCCAGCATTTT. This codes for CASTTGLELRPQHF.

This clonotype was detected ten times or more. Here the CDR3 DNA reads TGTGCCAGCGCGCCAGGGTACACCTACGAGCAGTACTTC. Amino acid sequence: CASAPGYTYEQYF. This chain links TRBV12-3 or TRBV12-4 with TRBJ2-7, with D tentatively TRBD1 (5 bases). CDR3 length: 13 amino acids. V lost 8 bases to trimming and J lost 2 bases, with 13 bases between them.

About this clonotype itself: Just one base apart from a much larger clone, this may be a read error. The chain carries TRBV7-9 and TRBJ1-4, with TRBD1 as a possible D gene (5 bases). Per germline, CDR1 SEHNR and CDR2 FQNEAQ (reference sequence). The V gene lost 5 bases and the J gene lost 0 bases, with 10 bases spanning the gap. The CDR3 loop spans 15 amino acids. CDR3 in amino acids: CASSEDSATNEKLFF. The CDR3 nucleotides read TGTGCCAGCAGCGAAGACAGTGCAACTAATGAAAAACTGTTTTTT.

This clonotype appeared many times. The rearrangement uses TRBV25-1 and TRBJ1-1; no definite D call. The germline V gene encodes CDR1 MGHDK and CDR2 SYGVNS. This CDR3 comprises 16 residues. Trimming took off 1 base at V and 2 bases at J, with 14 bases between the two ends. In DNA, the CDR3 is TGTGCCAGCAGTGAATTTGACGGGCAGAAAAACACTGAAGCTTTCTTT. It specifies CASSEFDGQKNTEAFF.

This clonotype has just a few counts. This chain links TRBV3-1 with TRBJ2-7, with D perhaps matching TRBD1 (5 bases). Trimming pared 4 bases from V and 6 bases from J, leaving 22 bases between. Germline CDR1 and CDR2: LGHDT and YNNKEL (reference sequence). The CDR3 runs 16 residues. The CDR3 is CASSLKTDTHPAEQYF. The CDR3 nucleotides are TGTGCCAGCAGCCTGAAGACAGACACCCACCCCGCCGAGCAGTACTTC.

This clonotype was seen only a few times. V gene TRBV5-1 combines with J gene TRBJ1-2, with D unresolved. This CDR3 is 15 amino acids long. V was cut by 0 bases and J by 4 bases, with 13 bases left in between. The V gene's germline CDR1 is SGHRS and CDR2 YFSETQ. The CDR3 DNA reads TGCGCCAGCAGCTTGGAGGGTGACCTTAGCTATGGCTACACCTTC. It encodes CASSLEGDLSYGYTF. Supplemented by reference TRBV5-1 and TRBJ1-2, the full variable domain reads KAGVTQTPRYLIKTRGQQVTLSCSPISGHRSVSWYQQTPGQGLQFLFEYFSETQRNKGNFPGRFSGRQFSNSRSEMNVSTLELGDSALYLCASSLEGDLSYGYTFGSGTRLTVV.

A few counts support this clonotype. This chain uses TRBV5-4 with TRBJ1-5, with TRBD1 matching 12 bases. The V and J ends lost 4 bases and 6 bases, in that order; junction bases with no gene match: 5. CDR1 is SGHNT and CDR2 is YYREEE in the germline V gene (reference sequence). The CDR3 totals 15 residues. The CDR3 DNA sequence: TGTGCCAGCAGCGCGGGACAGGGGGCAGGTCAGCCCCAGCATTTT. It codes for CASSAGQGAGQPQHF.

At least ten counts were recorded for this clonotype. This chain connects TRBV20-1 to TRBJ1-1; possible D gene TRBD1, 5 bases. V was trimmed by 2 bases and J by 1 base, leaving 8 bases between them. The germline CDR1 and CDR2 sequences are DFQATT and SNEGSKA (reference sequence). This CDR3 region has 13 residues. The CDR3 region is CSARRQTNTEAFF. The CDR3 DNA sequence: TGCAGTGCTAGAAGACAGACGAACACTGAAGCTTTCTTT.

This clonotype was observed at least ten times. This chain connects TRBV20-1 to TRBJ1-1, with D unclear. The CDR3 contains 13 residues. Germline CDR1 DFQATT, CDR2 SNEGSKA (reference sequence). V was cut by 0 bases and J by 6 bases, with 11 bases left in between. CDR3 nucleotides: TGCAGTGCTAGAGAAAGGGTCTACGCTGAAGCTTTCTTT. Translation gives CSARERVYAEAFF.

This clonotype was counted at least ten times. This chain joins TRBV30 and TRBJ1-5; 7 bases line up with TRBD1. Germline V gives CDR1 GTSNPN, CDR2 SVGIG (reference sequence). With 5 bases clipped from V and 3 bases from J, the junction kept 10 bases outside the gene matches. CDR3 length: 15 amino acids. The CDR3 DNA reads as TGTGCCTGGGACCGCTCCGGGACAGTCAATCAGCCCCAGCATTTT. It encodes CAWDRSGTVNQPQHF.

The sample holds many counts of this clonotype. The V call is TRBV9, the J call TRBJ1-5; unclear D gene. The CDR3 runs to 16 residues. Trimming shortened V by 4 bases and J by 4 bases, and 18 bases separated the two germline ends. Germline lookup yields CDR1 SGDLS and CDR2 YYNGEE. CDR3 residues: CASSPSPGNGNQPQHF. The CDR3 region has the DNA TGTGCCAGCAGCCCGAGTCCGGGCAATGGGAATCAGCCCCAGCATTTT. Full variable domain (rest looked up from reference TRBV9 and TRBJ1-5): DSGVTQTPKHLITATGQRVTLRCSPRSGDLSVYWYQQSLDQGLQFLIQYYNGEERAKGNILERFSAQQFPDLHSELNLSSLELGDSALYFCASSPSPGNGNQPQHFGDGTRLSIL.

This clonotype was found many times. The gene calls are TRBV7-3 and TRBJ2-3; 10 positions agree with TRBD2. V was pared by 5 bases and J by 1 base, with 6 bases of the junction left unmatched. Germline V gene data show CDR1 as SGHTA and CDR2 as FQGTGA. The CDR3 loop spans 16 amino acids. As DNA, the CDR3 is TGTGCCAGCAGCCAATCAGGGACTAGCGGCACAGATACGCAGTATTTT. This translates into CASSQSGTSGTDTQYF.

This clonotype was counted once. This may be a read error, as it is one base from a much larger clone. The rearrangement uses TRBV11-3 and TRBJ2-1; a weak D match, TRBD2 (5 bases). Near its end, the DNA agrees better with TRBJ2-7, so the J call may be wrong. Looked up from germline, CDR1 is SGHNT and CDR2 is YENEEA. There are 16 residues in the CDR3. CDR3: CASSPQSGGRYNEQYF. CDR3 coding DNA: TGTGCCAGCAGCCCCCAAAGCGGCGGAAGATACAATGAGCAGTACTTC.

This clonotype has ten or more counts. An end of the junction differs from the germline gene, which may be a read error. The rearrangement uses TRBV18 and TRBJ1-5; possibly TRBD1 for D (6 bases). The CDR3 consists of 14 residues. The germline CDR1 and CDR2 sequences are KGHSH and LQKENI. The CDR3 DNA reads TGTACCAGCTCACGGACAGAGAGCAATCAGCCCCAGCATTTT. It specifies CTSSRTESNQPQHF.

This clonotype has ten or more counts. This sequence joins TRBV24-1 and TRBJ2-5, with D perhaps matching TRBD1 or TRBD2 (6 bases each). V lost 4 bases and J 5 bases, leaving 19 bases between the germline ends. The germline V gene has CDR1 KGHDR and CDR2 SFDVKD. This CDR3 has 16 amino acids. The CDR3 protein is CATSDPSRGRGETQYF. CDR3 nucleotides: TGTGCCACCAGTGACCCCAGTCGGGGGCGGGGCGAGACCCAGTACTTC.

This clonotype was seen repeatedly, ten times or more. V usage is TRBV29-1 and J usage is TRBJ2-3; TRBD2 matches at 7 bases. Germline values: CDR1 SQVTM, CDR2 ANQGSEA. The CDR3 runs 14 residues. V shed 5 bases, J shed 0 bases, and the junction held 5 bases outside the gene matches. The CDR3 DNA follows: TGCAGCGTTTGGAGCGGGACTAGCACAGATACGCAGTATTTT. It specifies CSVWSGTSTDTQYF.

CDR3 amino acids: CATSAGTGDYNEQFF. The CDR3 region has the DNA TGTGCCACCAGTGCCGGGACAGGGGACTACAATGAGCAGTTCTTC. This chain joins TRBV24-1 and TRBJ2-1; 10 bases map to TRBD1. J lost 3 bases, V lost 5 bases, and 3 bases had no gene match. This CDR3 has 15 residues. Germline V gives CDR1 KGHDR, CDR2 SFDVKD.

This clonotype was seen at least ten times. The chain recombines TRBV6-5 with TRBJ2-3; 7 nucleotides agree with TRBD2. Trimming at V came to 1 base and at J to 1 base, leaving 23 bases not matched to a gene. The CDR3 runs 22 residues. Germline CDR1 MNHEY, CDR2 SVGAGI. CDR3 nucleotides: TGTGCCAGCAGTTACTTACCTCAACCTCGGGACTTCGTTCGGGGGGGCACAGATACGCAGTATTTT. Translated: CASSYLPQPRDFVRGGTDTQYF.

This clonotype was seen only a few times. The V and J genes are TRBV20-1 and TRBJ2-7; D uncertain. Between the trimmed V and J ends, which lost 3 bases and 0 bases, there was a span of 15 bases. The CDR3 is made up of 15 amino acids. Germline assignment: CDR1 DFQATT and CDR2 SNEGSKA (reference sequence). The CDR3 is CSASSPEVSSYEQYF. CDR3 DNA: TGCAGTGCTAGTTCGCCAGAGGTGAGCTCCTACGAGCAGTACTTC.

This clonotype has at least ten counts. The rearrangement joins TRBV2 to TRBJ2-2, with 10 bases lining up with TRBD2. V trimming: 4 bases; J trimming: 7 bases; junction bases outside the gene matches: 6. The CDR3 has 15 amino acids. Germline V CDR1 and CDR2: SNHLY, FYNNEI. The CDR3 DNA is TGTGCCAGCAGTGGGCAGCTAGCGGGAGTCGGGGAGCTGTTTTTT. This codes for CASSGQLAGVGELFF. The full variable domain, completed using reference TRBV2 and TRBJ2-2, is EPEVTQTPSHQVTQMGQEVILRCVPISNHLYFYWYRQILGQKVEFLVSFYNNEISEKSEIFDDQFSVERPDGSNFTLKIRSTKLEDSAMYFCASSGQLAGVGELFFGEGSRLTVL.

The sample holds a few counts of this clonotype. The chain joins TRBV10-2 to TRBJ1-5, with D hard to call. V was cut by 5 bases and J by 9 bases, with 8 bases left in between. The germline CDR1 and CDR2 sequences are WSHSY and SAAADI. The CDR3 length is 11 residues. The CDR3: CASSSGWPQHF. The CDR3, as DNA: TGCGCCAGCAGTTCTGGATGGCCCCAGCATTTT.

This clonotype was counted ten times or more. The CDR3 DNA reads TGTGCCAGCAGAGAGGGGGTTAACTATGGCTACACCTTC. This codes for CASREGVNYGYTF. The chain links TRBV2 to TRBJ1-2, with TRBD1 as a possible D gene (6 bases). Germline assignment: CDR1 SNHLY and CDR2 FYNNEI. The CDR3 totals 13 residues. V lost 6 bases and J lost 1, with 9 bases in between.

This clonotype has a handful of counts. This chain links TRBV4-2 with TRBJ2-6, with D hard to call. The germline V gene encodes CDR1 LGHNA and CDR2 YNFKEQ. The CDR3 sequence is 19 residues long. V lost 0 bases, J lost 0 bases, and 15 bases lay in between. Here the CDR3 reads CASSQDLRSGISGANVLTF. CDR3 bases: TGTGCCAGCAGCCAAGATCTTCGCAGTGGGATCTCTGGGGCCAACGTCCTGACTTTC.

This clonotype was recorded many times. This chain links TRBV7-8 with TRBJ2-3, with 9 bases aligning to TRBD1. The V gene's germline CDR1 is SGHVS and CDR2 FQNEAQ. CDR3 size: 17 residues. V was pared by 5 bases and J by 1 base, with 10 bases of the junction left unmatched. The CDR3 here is CASSRWVQGAGTDTQYF. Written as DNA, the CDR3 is TGTGCCAGCAGCCGATGGGTACAGGGGGCTGGCACAGATACGCAGTATTTT. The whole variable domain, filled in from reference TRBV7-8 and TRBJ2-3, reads GAGVSQSPRYKVAKRGQDVALRCDPISGHVSLFWYQQALGQGPEFLTYFQNEAQLDKSGLPSDRFFAERPEGSVSTLKIQRTQQEDSAVYLCASSRWVQGAGTDTQYFGPGTRLTVL.

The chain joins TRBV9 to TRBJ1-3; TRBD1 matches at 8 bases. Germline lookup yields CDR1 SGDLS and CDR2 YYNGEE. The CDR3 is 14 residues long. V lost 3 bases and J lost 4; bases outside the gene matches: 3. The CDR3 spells CASSASGGGNTIYF. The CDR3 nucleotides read TGTGCCAGCAGCGCCTCAGGGGGCGGAAACACCATATATTTT.

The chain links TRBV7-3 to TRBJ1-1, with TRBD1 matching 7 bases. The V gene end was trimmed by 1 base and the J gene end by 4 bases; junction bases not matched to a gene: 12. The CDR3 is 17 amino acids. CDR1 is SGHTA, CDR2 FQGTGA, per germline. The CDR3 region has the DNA TGTGCCAGCAGCTTAAACGGGGGGACAGTTCGGCGCACTGAAGCTTTCTTT. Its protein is CASSLNGGTVRRTEAFF.

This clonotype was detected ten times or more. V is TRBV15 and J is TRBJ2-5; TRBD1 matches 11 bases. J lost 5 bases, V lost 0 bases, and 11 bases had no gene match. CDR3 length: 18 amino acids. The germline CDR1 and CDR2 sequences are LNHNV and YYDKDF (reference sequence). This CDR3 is CATSRDPPGQGVLETQYF. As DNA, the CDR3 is TGTGCCACCAGCAGAGATCCCCCGGGACAGGGGGTTTTGGAGACCCAGTACTTC.

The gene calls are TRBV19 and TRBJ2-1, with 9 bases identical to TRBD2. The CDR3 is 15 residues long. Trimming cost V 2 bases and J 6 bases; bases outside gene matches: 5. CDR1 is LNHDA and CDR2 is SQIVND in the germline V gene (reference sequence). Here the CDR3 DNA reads TGTGCCAGTAGTATATCTAGCGGGACCTTCAATGAGCAGTTCTTC. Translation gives CASSISSGTFNEQFF.